This entry features one T cell receptor beta chain sequence. The data derive from a study of blood T cell repertoires in COVID-19. Assay: immunoSEQ multiplex PCR; the TCRdb copy retains only in-frame clones and omits some. The data show a few hundred thousand clones, about 90% seen once. The origin of this receptor is a man aged 25-45 years who had recovered from COVID-19. Sequenced input: PBMCs or T cells enriched from blood (not recorded which).

CDR3 region: CASRPGGISSYEQYF. Written as DNA, the CDR3 is TGTGCCAGCAGGCCAGGGGGCATAAGCTCCTACGAGCAGTACTTC. V gene TRBV28 combines with J gene TRBJ2-7; 8 bases align to TRBD1. The CDR3 covers 15 residues. CDR1 is MDHEN, CDR2 SYDVKM, per germline. The junction had 7 bases not matched to a gene; V was cut back by 6 bases and J by 0 bases.